This TCR beta chain is from a study of graft-versus-host responses after intestinal transplantation. Profiling relied on immunoSEQ multiplex PCR, and the TCRdb table lists in-frame clones only, not all of them. The sample records tens of thousands of clones, 91% being singletons. With 7 bases removed from V and 2 bases from J, the gap between germline ends came to 11 bases. The CDR3 is 13 residues long. Germline loops: CDR1 MNHEY, CDR2 SVGAGI. The TCR was taken from a human patient who received an intestinal transplant, so some T cells may come from the graft donor. The chain recombines TRBV6-5 with TRBJ1-2; a possible D gene is TRBD1 (6 bases). The specimen was PBMCs, collected around 120 days after intestinal transplantation. The CDR3 DNA follows: TGTGCCAGCACCCTTGGACAGAACTATGGCTACACCTTC. Encoded protein: CASTLGQNYGYTF.